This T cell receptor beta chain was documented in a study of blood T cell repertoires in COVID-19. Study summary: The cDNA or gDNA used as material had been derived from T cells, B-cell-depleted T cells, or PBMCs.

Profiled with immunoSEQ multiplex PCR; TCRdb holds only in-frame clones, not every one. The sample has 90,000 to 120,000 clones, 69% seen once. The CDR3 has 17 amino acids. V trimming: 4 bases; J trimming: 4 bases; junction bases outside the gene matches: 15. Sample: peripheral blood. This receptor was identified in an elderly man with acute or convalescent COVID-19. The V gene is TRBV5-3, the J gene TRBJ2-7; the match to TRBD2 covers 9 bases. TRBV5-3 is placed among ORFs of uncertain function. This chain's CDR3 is CARSVLGYRTSEYEQYF. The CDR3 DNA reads TGTGCCAGAAGCGTCTTGGGTTACCGGACTAGCGAGTACGAGCAGTACTTC.